This TCR beta chain originates from a study of Ad26.COV2.S vaccination and SARS-CoV-2 variants. Study background: The trial was COV1001 and the donor's arm was Ad26.COV2.S. Intramuscularly, Ad26.COV2.S was given either once or twice, 56 days apart.

The CDR3 is 13 amino acids. Germline-derived CDR1 and CDR2 are SNHLY and FYNNEI. The V end was cut by 4 bases, the J end by 2 bases, with 8 bases between. Overall study findings and caveats: Similar non-spike TCR breadth was observed in recipients of vaccine and of placebo.

Worth noting for this clone: Its antigen remains unknown.

The assay was immunoSEQ multiplex PCR, and TCRdb's table has in-frame clones only and misses some. The sample shows fewer than 900,000 clones, 89% of them seen only once. Treatment defined: over 15 received Ad26.COV2.S at low or high dose, single or two shots; roughly 5 received placebo; per-sample allocation not given. Sampling was done on day 63 after the first vaccine or placebo injection. The administered vaccine (an Ad26 vector) expressed Wuhan-strain SARS-CoV-2 spike. The chain links TRBV2 to TRBJ2-5; D is unresolved. The sequence was collected from a person between 18 and 65 years old who received the Ad26.COV2.S COVID-19 vaccine or a placebo. Sequenced material: peripheral blood, taken in a trial of Ad26.COV2.S vaccine versus placebo. CDR3 residues: CASSAALQETQYF. The CDR3 nucleotides are TGTGCCAGCAGTGCGGCATTACAAGAGACCCAGTACTTC.